This entry is about one T cell receptor beta chain. Its specificity is not known. V was shortened by 4 bases and J by 3 bases, with 12 bases between the two germline ends. CDR3 length: 14 residues. Per the germline V gene, CDR1 is MDHEN and CDR2 is SYDVKM. This sample was included in a study of cytomegalovirus exposure and HLA in healthy donors. Overall study findings and caveats: Cytomegalovirus-associated TCR beta chains were listed, numbering around 150. A later analysis showed HLA-associated TCR beta chains outstripping equally common others in clonal expansion. CMV antigen specificity of three CMV-associated chains was confirmed in vitro.

13 Jbeta primers and 60 Vbeta primers were used for the PCR. Clones were sequenced by immunoSEQ multiplex PCR, and TCRdb holds only the in-frame ones, with some missing. Of 200,000 to 250,000 clones in the sample, roughly 80% were seen once. Sampled while nominally healthy, donors likely had unrecorded immune exposures. V is TRBV28 and J is TRBJ1-1; D is perhaps TRBD1 (6 bases). The TCR comes from a man in his fifties or sixties in good health and CMV-seronegative. The specimen sequenced was PBMCs. As DNA, the CDR3 is TGTGCCAGCAGTTACGGGGGGACATACACTGAAGCTTTCTTT. It codes for CASSYGGTYTEAFF.